This T cell receptor (beta chain) was sequenced during a study of cytomegalovirus exposure and HLA in healthy donors. General study results and limits: Cytomegalovirus-associated status was assigned to around 160 TCR beta chains. Three of the chains that were CMV-associated were confirmed in vitro to be specific for CMV antigens. A later analysis linked a missense variant in DCLRE1C to the trimming of TCR beta V and J genes. An Asian-associated ancestry cluster reportedly showed fewer N-insertions than the approximately 700-donor mean in a later analysis.

The germline gives CDR1 SNHLY, CDR2 FYNNEI. The length of the CDR3 is 10 residues. V was shortened by 4 bases and J by 15 bases, with 9 bases between the two germline ends. This clone turned up a few times. The target antigen is unknown. PCR employed 60 Vbeta and 13 Jbeta primers. TCRdb keeps only in-frame clones here, not all; method: immunoSEQ multiplex PCR. Of about 300,000 clones listed, roughly 88% are singletons. Sequencing was carried out using PBMCs. This clonotype was obtained from a man between 35 and 55 years old in good health and CMV-seropositive. This chain joins TRBV2 and TRBJ1-4, with D perhaps TRBD1 (6 bases). The CDR3 here is CASSVDRLFF. CDR3 bases: TGTGCCAGCAGTGTAGACAGGTTGTTTTTT.